The subject of this entry is one T cell receptor beta chain. In the library, unique molecular identifiers were attached to individual cDNA molecules. TCRdb ran MiXCR on the 5' RACE reads and lists one entry per CDR3 protein. Of 110,000 or so distinct CDR3 sequences in the sample, around a fifth are singletons; the top ten hold roughly 2.8%. This sample is part of a study of human T cells and chemical hapten exposure. Whole-study context: Among samples, TCR yields varied mainly because of small differences in pooled library volume.

The germline gives CDR1 MNHNY, CDR2 SVGAGI (reference sequence). V was trimmed by 5 bases and J by 6 bases, leaving 20 bases between them. The CDR3 totals 16 residues. Someone pulled total RNA out of unfractionated whole blood. The TCR originated in a human donor in good health. The V and J genes are TRBV6-6 and TRBJ2-4, with a weak D call TRBD2 (6 bases). CDR3 in amino acids: CASSALNTGERNIQYF. The DNA for the CDR3 is TGTGCCAGCAGTGCACTTAACACGGGAGAGAGAAACATTCAGTACTTC.